The TCR beta chain under discussion was sequenced for a study of blood T cell repertoires in COVID-19. Study at large: Spain, Italy and the United States supplied samples that represented acute and convalescent COVID-19. Nucleic acid was either cDNA or gDNA, and it came from T cells, B-cell-depleted T cells, or PBMCs.

Looked up from germline, CDR1 is SQVTM and CDR2 is ANQGSEA. CDR3 size: 13 residues. The V and J ends lost 3 bases and 5 bases respectively, with 13 bases between them. Original handling: Reference gene primers were amplified, and this amplification served to estimate nucleated cell counts. The repertoire was sequenced with immunoSEQ multiplex PCR; TCRdb's copy has only in-frame clones and lacks some. D and trimming come from the DNA, and the V and J calls and clone size come from that table. The sample shows just over 250,000 clones, about nine tenths of them seen only once. The receptor was isolated from a man between 60 and 75 years old who had recovered from COVID-19. Input material: peripheral blood. J is TRBJ1-2 and V is TRBV29-1; tentatively, D is TRBD1 (5 bases). Here the CDR3 reads CSVDDFGGYGYTF. In DNA form, the CDR3 reads TGCAGCGTTGACGACTTCGGGGGGTATGGCTACACCTTC.